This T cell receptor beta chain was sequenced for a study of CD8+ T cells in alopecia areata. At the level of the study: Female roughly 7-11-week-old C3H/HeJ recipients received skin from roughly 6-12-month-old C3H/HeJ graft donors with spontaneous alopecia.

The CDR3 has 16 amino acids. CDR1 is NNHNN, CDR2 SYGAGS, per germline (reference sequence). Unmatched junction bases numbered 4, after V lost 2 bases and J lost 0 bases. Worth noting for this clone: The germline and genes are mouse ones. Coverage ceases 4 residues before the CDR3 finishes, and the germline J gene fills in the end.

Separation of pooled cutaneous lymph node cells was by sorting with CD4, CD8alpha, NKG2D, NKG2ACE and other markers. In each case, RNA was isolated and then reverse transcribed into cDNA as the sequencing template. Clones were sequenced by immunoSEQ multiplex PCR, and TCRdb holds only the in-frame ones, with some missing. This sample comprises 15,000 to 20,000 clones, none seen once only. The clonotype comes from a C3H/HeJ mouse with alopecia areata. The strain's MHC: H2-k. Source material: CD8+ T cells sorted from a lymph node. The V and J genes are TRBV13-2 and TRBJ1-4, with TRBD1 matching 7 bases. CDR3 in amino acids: CASGDRGQISNERLFF. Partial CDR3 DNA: TGTGCCAGCGGTGACCGGGGACAGATTTCCAACGAA.